This T cell receptor beta chain was found in a study of OX40 agonist ivuxolimab in advanced cancers. As for the study more broadly: The costimulatory receptor OX40 (CD134) was targeted by ivuxolimab, a fully human IgG2 agonistic monoclonal antibody. Of the 50 or so patients in dose escalation, approximately 20 had hepatocellular carcinoma, about 15 had melanoma, 9 had renal cell carcinoma and 9 had head and neck cancer. The paper reports the monotherapy dose-escalation portion (N of about 51 patients) of the phase I ivuxolimab trial. Partial responses occurred in three dose-escalation patients, of whom one had hepatocellular carcinoma and two had cutaneous melanoma. In the dose-escalation cohort, over 65% of patients were male, and the mean age was approximately 60 years, with a range of roughly 20 to 85. Patients were allowed to have had prior anti-PD-1, anti-PD-L1 or anti-CTLA-4 therapy, and around 41% of the dose-escalation patients had previously received checkpoint inhibitors. The point of sequencing TCRbeta in the periphery was to test whether ivuxolimab changed TCR sequence diversity and drove clonal T-cell expansion. Intravenous ivuxolimab was administered to patients every 2 weeks at six dose levels: 0.01, 0.1, 0.3, 1.5, 3 and 10 mg/kg.

The CDR3 runs 13 amino acids, cysteine and phenylalanine included. Only CDR3 DNA is held: 39 bases, read in frame from base 1. The germline V gene yields SNHLY for CDR1 and FYNNEI for CDR2. V and J are truncated by 7 bases and 4 bases respectively, leaving an intervening sequence of 13 bases. Turning to this clone: Its antigen remains undetermined. Per-base qualities were not stored, and no clone one base away is much larger.

Patients with a history of autoimmune disease or receiving systemic immunosuppression were excluded from the trial. Peripheral blood for TCR sequencing was collected from all dose cohorts at baseline, on cycle 4 day 1, and on cycle 7 day 1. The samples were drawn from a first-in-human, open-label, multicenter phase I dose-escalation trial of ivuxolimab. Adults with locally advanced or metastatic head and neck squamous cell, hepatocellular, melanoma or renal cell carcinoma were enrolled in the trial. Before TCR sequencing, CD4+ T cells and CD8+ T cells from peripheral blood were sorted into separate populations. Genomic DNA was extracted from sorted cells for sequencing of the TCRbeta CDR3 region. The immunoSEQ Assay was used for sequencing of TCRbeta CDR3 regions. The source is immuneACCESS, and TCRdb retained only in-frame sequences with V and J called. Part of the clones is not carried over; for the studies checked, unresolved V genes explain less than half of this, and the remainder is unexplained. The sample table records tens of thousands of clones; roughly 82% of these occur just once. 0.95% to 1.3% of the sample is held by the ten biggest clonotypes.

Here is what the overall study found, with its caveats: Low levels of normalized T-cell clonal expansion were also seen in some patients who did not respond. After ivuxolimab, expanded clones were on average more numerous among CD8+ T cells than among CD4+ T cells. Antigen specificity was not determined for the clonally expanded peripheral T cells. At doses from 0.1 to 3.0 mg/kg, clonal expansion was seen in both CD4+ and CD8+ blood T cells between baseline and week 6. In the 0.1-3.0 mg/kg groups, partial responders were among the patients with the lowest normalized peripheral clonal expansion, particularly in CD8+ T cells.

This receptor chain uses TRBV2 and TRBJ1-2; a tentative D call is TRBD1 (5 bases match). The specimen was CD4+ or CD8+ T cells sorted from blood, collected in a trial of the OX40 agonist ivuxolimab. The sequence was obtained from an adult with an advanced solid tumor such as melanoma, head and neck, liver or kidney cancer. The nucleotide sequence reads TGTGCCAGCACAAAGGGGTTTGCCTATGGCTACACCTTC. It translates to CASTKGFAYGYTF. Beyond the CDR3, the reference TRBV2 and TRBJ1-2 genes provide the residues; the full variable domain reads: EPEVTQTPSHQVTQMGQEVILRCVPISNHLYFYWYRQILGQKVEFLVSFYNNEISEKSEIFDDQFSVERPDGSNFTLKIRSTKLEDSAMYFCASTKGFAYGYTFGSGTRLTVV.